Listed here is a single T cell receptor beta chain. Antigen specificity is unknown. Assay: immunoSEQ multiplex PCR; the TCRdb copy retains only in-frame clones and omits some. The sample yields 38,000 or so clones, about three quarters seen once. The sample originates from a study of CD4 T cells in relation to SARS-CoV-2 and coronaviruses. Germline V gene data show CDR1 as SGDLS and CDR2 as YYNGEE. The CDR3 totals 18 residues. V lost 0 bases and J lost 4; bases outside the gene matches: 8. The receptor comes from an adult with COVID-19. Sequencing was done on a sample of memory CD4+ T cells from PBMCs, cultured in vitro. This rearrangement joins TRBV9 to TRBJ2-2, with TRBD2 matching 11 bases. CDR3 sequence (DNA): TGTGCCAGCAGCGTAGACGGTAGCGGGAGGGCCGGCACCGGGGAGCTGTTTTTT. Protein: CASSVDGSGRAGTGELFF.